This T cell receptor beta chain appears in the sequencing data of a study of Graves' ophthalmopathy and Graves' hyperthyroidism. Overall study: The term stable hyperthyroidism indicated an absence of ophthalmopathy within 18 months of follow-up.

This clonotype was seen repeatedly, ten times or more. Patients were left out if they had other autoimmune diseases, uncontrolled infections, pregnancy or lactation. Amplification of the TCR beta CDR3 regions used RNA transcripts (as template). An initial RT-PCR round employing HTBI primers preceded a second-round multiplex PCR. TCRdb reprocessed the multiplex PCR reads with MiXCR, giving one entry per CDR3 protein. The table has 450,000 to 600,000 distinct CDR3 sequences, less than 40% seen once; the top ten hold around 4.6%. The CDR3 length is 14 residues. V shed 6 bases and J shed 6 bases, with 17 bases lying between them. The germline CDR1 and CDR2 sequences are SQVTM and ANQGSEA.

The source material was peripheral blood or thyroid tissue (not recorded which). The chain employs TRBV29-1 and TRBJ2-2; the D gene could be TRBD1 or TRBD2 (5 bases each). The receptor was isolated from an adult man with Graves' hyperthyroidism. In nucleotides, the CDR3 is TGCAGCGTGGCAGCCGGGACCCAGGCCGGGGAGCTGTTTTTT. It specifies CSVAAGTQAGELFF.